This passage covers 15 T cell receptor beta chains from one sample sequenced in a study of graft-versus-host responses after intestinal transplantation. Using immunoSEQ multiplex PCR, the repertoire was profiled, and TCRdb retains in-frame clones only, with some absent. The profile shows around 20,000 clones, 85% to 95% of them singletons. The sample here was PBMCs, taken 23 days after intestinal transplant. The source is a human patient who received an intestinal transplant, so some T cells may come from the graft donor.

This chain uses TRBV7-6 with TRBJ1-2, with D tentatively TRBD1 (5 bases). Germline V CDR1 and CDR2: SGHVS, FNYEAQ. CDR3 length: 14 amino acids. Trimming stripped 2 bases from V and 3 bases from J, with 10 bases between. The CDR3 DNA follows: TGTGCCAGCAGCTTATTACAGGCGGACTATGGCTACACCTTC. Protein product: CASSLLQADYGYTF.

The gene calls are TRBV27 and TRBJ2-7; TRBD1 might be the D (5 bases). V was pared by 6 bases and J by 5 bases, with 11 bases between. This CDR3 spans 12 amino acids. The germline gives CDR1 MNHEY, CDR2 SMNVEV (reference sequence). The CDR3 reads CASSLAGNEQYF. The CDR3 DNA reads TGTGCCAGCAGCTTAGCAGGGAACGAGCAGTACTTC.

V usage is TRBV5-6 and J usage is TRBJ2-7; TRBD1 matches at 10 bases. Germline loops: CDR1 SGHDT, CDR2 YYEEEE. Losses at the gene ends were 4 bases for V and 2 bases for J; bases not matched to a gene: 6. This CDR3 has 15 residues. CDR3 loop: CASSPGGQGAYEQYF. The CDR3 bases are TGTGCCAGCAGCCCGGGCGGACAGGGGGCCTACGAGCAGTACTTC.

The gene calls are TRBV6-4 and TRBJ1-4; 9 bases line up with TRBD1. CDR1 is MRHNA, CDR2 SNTAGT, per germline. The CDR3 sequence is 14 residues long. V shed 7 bases, J shed 8 bases, and the junction held 8 bases outside the gene matches. The CDR3 sequence: CASKQRQGGEKLFF. CDR3 sequence (DNA): TGTGCCAGCAAACAAAGACAGGGGGGAGAAAAACTGTTTTTT.

The chain employs TRBV5-6 and TRBJ1-1; D gene uncertain. V shed 2 bases and J shed 0 bases, with 11 bases lying between them. CDR1 and CDR2 from the germline V gene are SGHDT and YYEEEE. The CDR3 is 15 amino acids. CDR3: CASSFWPEMNTEAFF. The DNA of the CDR3 is TGTGCCAGCAGCTTTTGGCCAGAAATGAACACTGAAGCTTTCTTT.

This CDR3 is CASSSRDYNEQFF. The CDR3 nucleotides are TGTGCCAGCAGCTCCCGCGACTACAATGAGCAGTTCTTC. The genes are TRBV7-3 and TRBJ2-1; no reliable D call. The V end was cut by 4 bases, the J end by 3 bases, with 7 bases between. CDR3 length equals 13 residues. Per the germline V gene, CDR1 is SGHTA and CDR2 is FQGTGA.

The chain employs TRBV27 and TRBJ2-1, with D unclear. Germline V lookup: CDR1 MNHEY, CDR2 SMNVEV (reference sequence). The CDR3 spans 13 residues. The V gene lost 6 bases and the J gene lost 5 bases, with 11 bases spanning the gap. CDR3 bases: TGTGCCAGCAGGCCTCAGGTTAACAATGAGCAGTTCTTC. Its protein product is CASRPQVNNEQFF.

The chain links TRBV28 to TRBJ2-5, with D unresolved. The closer fit of TRBJ2-7 to the DNA end suggests the J call may be wrong. CDR1 and CDR2 (germline): MDHEN, SYDVKM. The CDR3 has 15 amino acids. The CDR3, as DNA: TGTGCCAGCAGTTTGGGGATCACCTCAGTTTACGAGCAGTACTTC. It translates to CASSLGITSVYEQYF.

This chain joins TRBV10-3 and TRBJ1-5, with TRBD1 matching over 7 bases. Germline lookup yields CDR1 ENHRY and CDR2 SYGVKD. The ends lost 4 bases at V and 1 base at J; junction bases unmatched: 1. The CDR3 length is 14 residues. The CDR3 region has the DNA TGTGCCATCAGTGGGGACAGAAGCAATCAGCCCCAGCATTTT. Protein sequence: CAISGDRSNQPQHF.

V usage is TRBV27 and J usage is TRBJ2-7, with TRBD1 matching 11 bases. CDR3 size: 15 residues. Trimming took 5 bases from V and 4 from J; bases not matched to a gene: 7. Germline-derived CDR1 and CDR2 are MNHEY and SMNVEV (reference sequence). DNA for the CDR3: TGTGCCAGCAGTCTGCGGACAGGGGGCTGGTACGAGCAGTACTTC. Residues: CASSLRTGGWYEQYF.

The chain links TRBV27 to TRBJ2-7; 16 bases align to TRBD2. This CDR3 has 16 amino acids. The V gene's germline CDR1 is MNHEY and CDR2 SMNVEV (reference sequence). V lost 3 bases and J lost 2; bases outside the gene matches: 1. In DNA, the CDR3 is TGTGCCAGCAGTTTGGGACTAGCGGGAGGGCCCTACGAGCAGTACTTC. Protein product: CASSLGLAGGPYEQYF.

The V call is TRBV5-6, the J call TRBJ1-5; D uncertain. Germline CDR1 and CDR2: SGHDT and YYEEEE. Trimming removed 4 bases from V and 0 bases from J, with 8 bases in between. The CDR3 runs 14 residues. In nucleotides, the CDR3 is TGTGCCAGCAGCCGGCGAGGTAGCAATCAGCCCCAGCATTTT. It is translated as CASSRRGSNQPQHF.

The CDR3 protein is CASSQDGRAALNTIYF. The DNA of the CDR3 is TGCGCCAGCAGCCAAGATGGACGGGCCGCCCTAAACACCATATATTTT. This rearrangement joins TRBV4-1 to TRBJ1-3; D is ambiguous. The V and J ends lost 0 bases and 6 bases respectively, with 15 bases between them. The CDR3 extends over 16 amino acids. CDR1 and CDR2 from the germline V gene are MGHRA and YSYEKL.

The chain links TRBV27 to TRBJ2-3; D is undetermined. With 3 bases removed from V and 2 bases from J, the gap between germline ends came to 6 bases. The V gene's germline CDR1 is MNHEY and CDR2 SMNVEV (reference sequence). The CDR3 loop spans 13 amino acids. The CDR3 spells CASSFRITDTQYF. CDR3 sequence (DNA): TGTGCCAGCAGTTTCAGGATCACAGATACGCAGTATTTT.

J is TRBJ2-7 and V is TRBV5-1, with TRBD2 identical over 11 bases. Losses at the gene ends were 4 bases for V and 6 bases for J; bases not matched to a gene: 6. The CDR3 has 14 amino acids. The germline V gene encodes CDR1 SGHRS and CDR2 YFSETQ. CDR3 loop: CASSVASGRSEQYF. In DNA, the CDR3 is TGCGCCAGCAGCGTGGCTAGCGGGAGGTCCGAGCAGTACTTC.